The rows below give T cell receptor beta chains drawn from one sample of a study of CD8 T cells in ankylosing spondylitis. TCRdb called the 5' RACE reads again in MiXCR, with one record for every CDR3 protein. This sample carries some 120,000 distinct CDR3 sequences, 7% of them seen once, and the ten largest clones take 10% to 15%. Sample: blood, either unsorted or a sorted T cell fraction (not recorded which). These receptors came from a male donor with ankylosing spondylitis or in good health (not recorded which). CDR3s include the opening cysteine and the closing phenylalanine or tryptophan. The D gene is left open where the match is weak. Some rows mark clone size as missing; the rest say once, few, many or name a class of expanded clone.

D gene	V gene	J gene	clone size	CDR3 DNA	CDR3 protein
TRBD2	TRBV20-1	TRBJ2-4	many	TGCAGTGCTAGTAGTCTAGCGGGAGAGGCTCGCGAAAACATTCAGTACTTC	CSASSLAGEARENIQYF
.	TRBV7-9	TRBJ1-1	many	TGTGCCAGCAGCTTAGGGGTTATGAACACTGAAGCTTTCTTT	CASSLGVMNTEAFF
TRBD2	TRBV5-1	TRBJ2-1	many	TGCGCCAGCAGTTCGGATAGCGGGAGCAATGAGCAGTTCTTC	CASSSDSGSNEQFF
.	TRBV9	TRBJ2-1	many	TGTGCCAGCAGCGTAGATCAGGGAATCAATGAGCAGTTCTTC	CASSVDQGINEQFF
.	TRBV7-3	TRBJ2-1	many	TGTGCCAGCAGCTTAGTTGGCAGGAGTTACAATGAGCAGTTCTTC	CASSLVGRSYNEQFF
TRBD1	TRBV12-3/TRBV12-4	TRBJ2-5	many	TGTGCCAGCAGTCCCCTACTACAGGGGGTTAGGGGGGAGACCCAGTACTTC	CASSPLLQGVRGETQYF
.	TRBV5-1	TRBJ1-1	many	TGCGCCAGCGGCGAGAATCTGAACACTGAAGCTTTCTTT	CASGENLNTEAFF
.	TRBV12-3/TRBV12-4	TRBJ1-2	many	TGTGCCAGCAACCGGCTGGCCCTCACCGGCGGCTACACCTTC	CASNRLALTGGYTF
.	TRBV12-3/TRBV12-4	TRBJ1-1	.	TGTGCCAGCACAGCAAGGGTGAAGGACACTGAAGCTTTCTTT	CASTARVKDTEAFF
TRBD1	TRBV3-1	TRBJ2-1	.	TGTGCCACCTCCCAAGCGGGACAGGGCAGGGGTGAGCAGTTCTTC	CATSQAGQGRGEQFF
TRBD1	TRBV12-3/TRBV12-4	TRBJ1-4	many	TGTGCCAGCAGCGACGGGACAGGGGGAGAAAAACTGTTTTTT	CASSDGTGGEKLFF
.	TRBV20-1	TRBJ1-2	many	TGCAGTGCTAGCGGGGGGGTTGACTATGGCTACACCTTC	CSASGGVDYGYTF
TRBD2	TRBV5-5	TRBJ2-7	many	TGTGCCAGCAGCCCCGGACTAGCCCGTGAGCAGTACTTC	CASSPGLAREQYF
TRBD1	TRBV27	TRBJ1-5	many	TGTGCCAGCAGGGGAACAGGGGAAAATCAGCCCCAGCATTTT	CASRGTGENQPQHF
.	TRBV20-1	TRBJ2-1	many	TGCAGTGCTCGAGGGACCGGGGAATTCTTC	CSARGTGEFF
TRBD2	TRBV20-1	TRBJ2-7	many	TGCAGTGCTAGGCATAGCGGGAGCTTCTACGAGCAGTACTTC	CSARHSGSFYEQYF